This record looks at one T cell receptor beta chain sequence and its context. The antigen remains undetermined. Produced via immunoSEQ multiplex PCR; TCRdb's table is partial and in-frame only. The table records 40,000 to 60,000 clones, 85% to 90% of them present only once. This sample is drawn from a study of OX40 agonist ivuxolimab in advanced cancers. Study-level information: Patients were given ivuxolimab, an antibody that agonizes OX40 (CD134).

Points from the study as a whole: The expanded peripheral T cells' antigen specificity was not determined. Mean expanded clone counts were higher in CD8+ than CD4+ T cells. Clonal expansion was seen in CD4+ and CD8+ blood T cells by week 6 at 0.1 to 3.0 mg/kg.

Germline V gene data show CDR1 as MDHEN and CDR2 as SYDVKM. Unmatched junction bases numbered 6, after V lost 5 bases and J lost 0 bases. This CDR3 is built from 16 residues. V and J are TRBV28 and TRBJ2-2; 7 bases are a match to TRBD1. The source of this sequence is an adult with an advanced solid tumor such as melanoma, head and neck, liver or kidney cancer. The material was CD4+ or CD8+ T cells sorted from blood, obtained in a trial of the OX40 agonist ivuxolimab. CDR3 region: CASSPRGIANTGELFF. CDR3 sequence (DNA): TGTGCCAGCAGTCCCAGGGGGATCGCGAACACCGGGGAGCTGTTTTTT.